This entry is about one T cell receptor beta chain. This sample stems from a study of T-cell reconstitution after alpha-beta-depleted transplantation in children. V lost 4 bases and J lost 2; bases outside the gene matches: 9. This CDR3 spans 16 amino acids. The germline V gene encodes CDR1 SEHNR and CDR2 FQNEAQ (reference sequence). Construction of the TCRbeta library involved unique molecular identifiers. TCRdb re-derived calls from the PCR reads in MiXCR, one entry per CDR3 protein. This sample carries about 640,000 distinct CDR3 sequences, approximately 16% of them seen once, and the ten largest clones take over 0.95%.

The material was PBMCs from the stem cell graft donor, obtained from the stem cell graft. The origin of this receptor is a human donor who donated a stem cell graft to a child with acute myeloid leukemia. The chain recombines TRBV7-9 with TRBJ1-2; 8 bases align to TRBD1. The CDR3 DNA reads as TGTGCCAGCAGCTCAATCGGACAGGGTGTAAACTATGGCTACACCTTC. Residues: CASSSIGQGVNYGYTF.